This T cell receptor beta chain was profiled in a study of blood T cell repertoires in COVID-19. Overall study: Specimens from acute and convalescent COVID-19 originated in the United States, Italy and Spain. T cells, B-cell-depleted T cells, or PBMCs provided the cDNA or gDNA that served as material.

Germline V lookup: CDR1 LNHDA, CDR2 SQIVND (reference sequence). The V end was cut by 3 bases, the J end by 2 bases, with 14 bases between. The CDR3 is 16 residues long. The authors' processing: Amplification of reference gene primers provided the estimated nucleated cell counts. Assay: immunoSEQ multiplex PCR; the TCRdb copy retains only in-frame clones and omits some. The V and J calls and clone size come from that table; D and trimming were worked out from the DNA. The sample consists of more than 95,000 clones, roughly 87% of them appearing once. This TCR derives from a human donor in a cohort sampled during active COVID-19. Sequenced material: peripheral blood. The rearrangement joins TRBV19 to TRBJ1-5; D might be TRBD1 (5 bases). CDR3 residues: CASSILAGQRNQPQHF. In DNA, the CDR3 is TGTGCCAGTAGTATTTTAGCAGGACAACGCAATCAGCCCCAGCATTTT.